What follows are 25 T cell receptor beta chains derived from one specimen sequenced in a study of shared clonotypes between healthy human individuals. Generated by immunoSEQ multiplex PCR, the TCRdb table keeps only in-frame clones and is missing some. Of a few million clones listed, more than 90% are singletons. Sample: naive CD4+ T cells sorted from blood. Subset denoted: CD45RA+ positively selected. The receptors shown here come from a man between 18 and 29 years old in good health.

This clone was recorded once. This chain connects TRBV5-6 to TRBJ2-5; the match to TRBD2 covers 9 bases. Germline trimming cut 4 bases from V and 7 bases from J; bases unmatched to any gene: 8. The CDR3 has 14 residues. CDR1 and CDR2 from the germline V gene are SGHDT and YYEEEE. This CDR3 is CASSLGLARWTQYF. The CDR3 DNA follows: TGTGCCAGCAGCCTCGGACTAGCGAGGTGGACCCAGTACTTC.

Turning to this clone: The sample carries other DNA sequences with the same CDR3. J is TRBJ2-7 and V is TRBV6-5, with 7 bases aligning to TRBD1. Per germline, CDR1 MNHEY and CDR2 SVGAGI. The V gene end was trimmed by 0 bases and the J gene end by 2 bases; junction bases not matched to a gene: 4. The CDR3 sequence is 15 residues long. The DNA for the CDR3 is TGTGCCAGCAGTTACTCGAACAGGGGCACCTACGAGCAGTACTTC. Amino acid sequence: CASSYSNRGTYEQYF.

This clone was detected once. The J gene is TRBJ1-3, the V gene TRBV5-1, with D possibly matching TRBD1 (6 bases). CDR3 length: 19 residues. Germline-derived CDR1 and CDR2 are SGHRS and YFSETQ. Trimming pared 2 bases from V and 0 bases from J, leaving 21 bases between. CDR3 nucleotides: TGCGCCAGCAGCTTAGGGACACCAATTGGCACCAACTCTGGAAACACCATATATTTT. Translating gives CASSLGTPIGTNSGNTIYF.

The chain recombines TRBV18 with TRBJ2-3, with TRBD1 as a possible D gene (6 bases). The CDR3 is 16 amino acids. V shed 0 bases and J shed 2 bases, with 12 bases lying between them. Germline V gene data show CDR1 as KGHSH and CDR2 as LQKENI. The CDR3 sequence: CASSPPTGGLTDTQYF. The CDR3 DNA reads TGTGCCAGCTCACCACCGACAGGAGGACTCACAGATACGCAGTATTTT.

The gene calls are TRBV6-1 and TRBJ1-2; the match to TRBD1 covers 7 bases. The CDR3 runs 14 residues. After removal of 4 bases from V and 5 bases from J, the junction contained 7 bases not matched to a gene. The germline gives CDR1 MNHNS, CDR2 SASEGT. The CDR3 reads CASSAQGDFYGYTF. The CDR3 DNA reads as TGTGCCAGCAGTGCCCAGGGGGACTTTTATGGCTACACCTTC.

The chain joins TRBV2 to TRBJ2-2; TRBD2 aligns across 7 bases. This CDR3 is 13 amino acids long. With 5 bases clipped from V and 5 bases from J, the junction kept 2 bases outside the gene matches. Germline V lookup: CDR1 SNHLY, CDR2 FYNNEI. CDR3 nucleotide sequence: TGTGCCAGCAGTCGGGAGGATACCGGGGAGCTGTTTTTT. Protein: CASSREDTGELFF.

The chain has TRBV19 and TRBJ2-7, with a weak D call TRBD1 (6 bases). Germline loops: CDR1 LNHDA, CDR2 SQIVND (reference sequence). The CDR3 consists of 16 residues. Trimming shortened V by 6 bases and J by 4 bases, and 22 bases separated the two germline ends. DNA for the CDR3: TGTGCCAGTAGCCCAGCCGAGAGGGACATTTATTACGAGCAGTACTTC. Translated: CASSPAERDIYYEQYF.

As concerns this clone: This same CDR3 is encoded by further DNA sequences in the sample. The genes are TRBV27 and TRBJ2-3; a possible D gene is TRBD2 (6 bases). CDR1 and CDR2 (germline): MNHEY, SMNVEV (reference sequence). The CDR3 length is 15 residues. V was shortened by 3 bases and J by 0 bases, with 10 bases between the two germline ends. The CDR3 DNA reads TGTGCCAGCAGTTTGGAGGGGCGAAGCACAGATACGCAGTATTTT. Translating gives CASSLEGRSTDTQYF.

This clone occurred once. This chain uses TRBV10-3 with TRBJ2-7, with 12 bases identical to TRBD1. Germline V lookup: CDR1 ENHRY, CDR2 SYGVKD. This CDR3 is 15 amino acids long. Germline trimming cut 2 bases from V and 2 bases from J; bases unmatched to any gene: 1. The CDR3 here is CAISEGTGGPYEQYF. The CDR3 DNA reads as TGTGCCATCAGTGAGGGGACAGGGGGCCCCTACGAGCAGTACTTC.

The rearrangement joins TRBV29-1 to TRBJ2-7, with D hard to call. Trimming removed 1 base at V and 2 bases at J, with 3 bases between. This CDR3 spans 11 amino acids. The germline CDR1 and CDR2 sequences are SQVTM and ANQGSEA. CDR3 residues: CSVEGTYEQYF. The DNA for the CDR3 is TGCAGCGTTGAAGGGACCTACGAGCAGTACTTC.

V and J are TRBV11-3 and TRBJ2-2; no clear D gene. Trimming left V 1 base short and J 7 bases short, with 7 bases between. The CDR3 has 13 residues. Germline V CDR1 and CDR2: SGHNT, YENEEA. The CDR3 reads CASSLARIGELFF. As DNA, the CDR3 is TGTGCCAGCAGCTTAGCCCGAATCGGGGAGCTGTTTTTT.

As concerns this clone: Other DNA variants within this sample encode the same CDR3. The V call is TRBV18, the J call TRBJ2-2; perhaps TRBD2 as D (6 bases). Trimming pared 1 base from V and 4 bases from J, leaving 13 bases between. The V gene's germline CDR1 is KGHSH and CDR2 LQKENI. This CDR3 contains 16 residues. CDR3 protein: CASSPLAGPGTGELFF. The CDR3 DNA follows: TGTGCCAGCTCACCACTTGCGGGGCCAGGCACCGGGGAGCTGTTTTTT.

This rearrangement joins TRBV7-9 to TRBJ2-1; 12 positions agree with TRBD2. The CDR3 totals 18 residues. Germline V gene lookup returns CDR1 SEHNR and CDR2 FQNEAQ (reference sequence). Losses at the gene ends were 1 base for V and 0 bases for J; bases not matched to a gene: 4. CDR3 sequence (DNA): TGTGCCAGCAGCTTAGGGCAACTAGCGGGAGGCTCCTACAATGAGCAGTTCTTC. Its protein is CASSLGQLAGGSYNEQFF.

The chain combines TRBV19 with TRBJ1-5; D is unresolved. V was cut by 3 bases and J by 3 bases, with 9 bases left in between. The CDR3 consists of 14 residues. CDR1 is LNHDA and CDR2 is SQIVND in the germline V gene (reference sequence). The CDR3 loop reads CASSMSQINQPQHF. In DNA form, the CDR3 reads TGTGCCAGTAGTATGTCGCAGATCAATCAGCCCCAGCATTTT.

CDR3 sequence reads: CASSPVISGNTIYF. In DNA, the CDR3 is TGTGCCAGCAGCCCCGTTATCTCTGGAAACACCATATATTTT. This chain links TRBV7-9 with TRBJ1-3; no reliable D call. This CDR3 region has 14 residues. Germline V gene sequence: CDR1 SEHNR, CDR2 FQNEAQ (reference sequence). Trimming left V 5 bases short and J 0 bases short, with 8 bases between.

As to this clone: The sample has other DNA sequences that encode this CDR3 too. The genes are TRBV6-5 and TRBJ2-7; weak D call: TRBD1 (5 bases). This CDR3 contains 12 residues. The germline V gene encodes CDR1 MNHEY and CDR2 SVGAGI. Between the trimmed V and J ends, which lost 6 bases and 4 bases, there was a span of 10 bases. CDR3 in amino acids: CASRSRGYEQYF. The CDR3 coding sequence is TGTGCCAGCAGATCTAGGGGTTACGAGCAGTACTTC.

The chain links TRBV5-1 to TRBJ2-5, with D possibly being TRBD1 (6 bases). Germline V gives CDR1 SGHRS, CDR2 YFSETQ. V was trimmed by 5 bases and J by 5 bases, leaving 13 bases between them. The CDR3 is made up of 13 amino acids. CDR3 in DNA: TGCGCCAGCAGAGTGACAGGTGGTGAGACCCAGTACTTC. Amino acids: CASRVTGGETQYF.

The rearrangement joins TRBV5-1 to TRBJ2-7; 9 nucleotides line up with TRBD2. V trimming: 1 base; J trimming: 5 bases; junction bases outside the gene matches: 10. The CDR3 has 16 residues. Germline V gene lookup returns CDR1 SGHRS and CDR2 YFSETQ. CDR3 in amino acids: CASSLSGLAGGDEQYF. DNA for the CDR3: TGCGCCAGCAGCTTGTCGGGACTAGCCGGTGGGGACGAGCAGTACTTC.

The V gene is TRBV6-5, the J gene TRBJ2-7; D perhaps matches TRBD1 (6 bases). The V end was cut by 5 bases, the J end by 6 bases, with 17 bases between. CDR3 length: 14 residues. Germline CDR1 and CDR2: MNHEY and SVGAGI. The CDR3 region has the DNA TGTGCCAGCAGTGGAACAGGGAGAACTAGCGAGCAGTACTTC. It codes for CASSGTGRTSEQYF.

The table lists this clone with a count of one. V usage is TRBV5-4 and J usage is TRBJ1-1; no clear D gene. Trimming shortened V by 4 bases and J by 4 bases, and 8 bases separated the two germline ends. This CDR3 has 12 amino acids. Per germline, CDR1 SGHNT and CDR2 YYREEE (reference sequence). The CDR3: CASSAVGTEAFF. The CDR3, as DNA: TGTGCCAGCAGCGCGGTTGGCACTGAAGCTTTCTTT.

The rearrangement uses TRBV6-1 and TRBJ2-7, with D hard to call. This CDR3 has 10 amino acids. Trimming took 1 base from V and 9 from J, leaving 4 bases between them. Per germline, CDR1 MNHNS and CDR2 SASEGT. The CDR3: CASSEGRQYF. The CDR3 DNA follows: TGTGCCAGCAGTGAAGGGAGGCAGTACTTC.

V usage is TRBV7-2 and J usage is TRBJ1-2; 7 nucleotides align to TRBD1. The CDR3 length is 17 residues. The V and J ends lost 0 bases and 4 bases, in that order; junction bases with no gene match: 11. The germline CDR1 and CDR2 sequences are SGHTA and FQGNSA. The CDR3 sequence: CASSLAPRDSLIYGYTF. CDR3 nucleotides: TGTGCCAGCAGCTTAGCCCCGAGGGACAGCTTAATCTATGGCTACACCTTC. Full variable domain (rest looked up from reference TRBV7-2 and TRBJ1-2): GAGVSQSPSNKVTEKGKDVELRCDPISGHTALYWYRQSLGQGLEFLIYFQGNSAPDKSGLPSDRFSAERTGGSVSTLTIQRTQQEDSAVYLCASSLAPRDSLIYGYTFGSGTRLTVV.

As regards this clone: Other DNA variants within this sample encode the same CDR3. The chain links TRBV28 to TRBJ1-2; D not resolved. The CDR3 has 11 amino acids. Trimming removed 1 base from V and 7 bases from J, with 4 bases in between. Germline CDR1 reads MDHEN; CDR2 reads SYDVKM. The CDR3 here is CASSLSGGYTF. For the CDR3, the DNA is TGTGCCAGCAGTTTATCGGGTGGCTACACCTTC.

J is TRBJ1-5 and V is TRBV7-8, with D perhaps TRBD1 (5 bases). The V gene's germline CDR1 is SGHVS and CDR2 FQNEAQ. V shed 5 bases and J shed 4 bases, with 9 bases lying between them. The CDR3 runs to 13 residues. The CDR3 protein is CASSQGPNQPQHF. CDR3 in DNA: TGTGCCAGCAGCCAGGGACCGAATCAGCCCCAGCATTTT.

About this clone itself: This sample also contains other DNA sequences that code for the same CDR3. The V call is TRBV10-3, the J call TRBJ1-1, with D possibly matching TRBD1 (6 bases). From germline, CDR1 is ENHRY and CDR2 SYGVKD. The CDR3 runs 11 residues. V was pared by 10 bases and J by 4 bases, with 10 bases between. CDR3 DNA sequence: TGTGCCACAACAGGGTTCACTGAAGCTTTCTTT. Its translation: CATTGFTEAFF.